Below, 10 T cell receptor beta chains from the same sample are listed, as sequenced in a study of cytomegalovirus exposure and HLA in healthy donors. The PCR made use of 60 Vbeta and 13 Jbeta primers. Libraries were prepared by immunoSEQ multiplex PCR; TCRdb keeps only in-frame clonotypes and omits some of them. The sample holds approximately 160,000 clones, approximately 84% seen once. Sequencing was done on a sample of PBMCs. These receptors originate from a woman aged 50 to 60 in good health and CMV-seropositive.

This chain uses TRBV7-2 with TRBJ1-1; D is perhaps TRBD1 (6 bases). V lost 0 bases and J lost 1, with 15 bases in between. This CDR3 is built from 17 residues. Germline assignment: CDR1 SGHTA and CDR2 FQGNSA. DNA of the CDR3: TGTGCCAGCAGCTTAGCAGGCTCCGGACAGCCGAACACTGAAGCTTTCTTT. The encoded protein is CASSLAGSGQPNTEAFF.

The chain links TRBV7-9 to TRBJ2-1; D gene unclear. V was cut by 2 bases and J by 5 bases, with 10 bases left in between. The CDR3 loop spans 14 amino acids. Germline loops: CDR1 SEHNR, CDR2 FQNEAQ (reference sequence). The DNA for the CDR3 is TGTGCCAGCAGCTTACATCGGCGGAACAATGAGCAGTTCTTC. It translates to CASSLHRRNNEQFF.

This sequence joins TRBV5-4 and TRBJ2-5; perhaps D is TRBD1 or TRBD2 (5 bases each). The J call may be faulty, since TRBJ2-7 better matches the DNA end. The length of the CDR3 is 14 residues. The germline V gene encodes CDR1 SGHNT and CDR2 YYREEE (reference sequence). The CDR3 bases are TGTGCCAGCAGCTTGGAATTGGGGGCCTACGAGCAGTACTTC. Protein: CASSLELGAYEQYF.

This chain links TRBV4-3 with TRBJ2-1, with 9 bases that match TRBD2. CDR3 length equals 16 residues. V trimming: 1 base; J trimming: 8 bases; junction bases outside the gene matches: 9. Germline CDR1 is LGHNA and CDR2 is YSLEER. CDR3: CASSQVALAGVHEQFF. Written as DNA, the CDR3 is TGCGCCAGCAGCCAAGTTGCATTAGCGGGAGTGCATGAGCAGTTCTTC.

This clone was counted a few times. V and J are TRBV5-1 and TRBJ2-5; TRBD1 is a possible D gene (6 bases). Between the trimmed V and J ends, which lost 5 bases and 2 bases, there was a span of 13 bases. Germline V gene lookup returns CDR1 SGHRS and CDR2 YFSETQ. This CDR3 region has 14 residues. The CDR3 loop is CASRERTAQETQYF. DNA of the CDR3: TGCGCCAGCAGAGAGAGGACAGCGCAAGAGACCCAGTACTTC.

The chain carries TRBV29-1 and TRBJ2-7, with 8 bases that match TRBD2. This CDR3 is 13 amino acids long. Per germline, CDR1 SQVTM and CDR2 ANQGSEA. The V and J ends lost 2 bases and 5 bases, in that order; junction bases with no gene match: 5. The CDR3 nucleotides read TGCAGCGTTGAACCGGGGGGGTCTCACGAGCAGTACTTC. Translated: CSVEPGGSHEQYF.

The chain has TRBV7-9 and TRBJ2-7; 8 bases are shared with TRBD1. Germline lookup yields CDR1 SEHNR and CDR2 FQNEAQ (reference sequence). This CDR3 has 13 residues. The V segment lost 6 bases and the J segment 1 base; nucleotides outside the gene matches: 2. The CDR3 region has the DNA TGTGCCAGCAGGGACAGGGATTCCTACGAGCAGTACTTC. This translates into CASRDRDSYEQYF.

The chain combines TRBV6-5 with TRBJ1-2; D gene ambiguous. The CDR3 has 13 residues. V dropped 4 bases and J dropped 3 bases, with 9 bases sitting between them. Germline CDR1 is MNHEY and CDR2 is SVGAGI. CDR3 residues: CASSSPGYYGYTF. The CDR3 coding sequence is TGTGCCAGCAGTTCCCCCGGGTACTATGGCTACACCTTC.

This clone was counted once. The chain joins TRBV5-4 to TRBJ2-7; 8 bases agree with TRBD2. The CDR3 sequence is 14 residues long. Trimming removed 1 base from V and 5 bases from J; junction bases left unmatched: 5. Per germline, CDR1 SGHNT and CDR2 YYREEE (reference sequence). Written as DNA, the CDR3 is TGTGCCAGCAGCTTGAAAGCGGGAGTCGACGAGCAGTACTTC. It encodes CASSLKAGVDEQYF.

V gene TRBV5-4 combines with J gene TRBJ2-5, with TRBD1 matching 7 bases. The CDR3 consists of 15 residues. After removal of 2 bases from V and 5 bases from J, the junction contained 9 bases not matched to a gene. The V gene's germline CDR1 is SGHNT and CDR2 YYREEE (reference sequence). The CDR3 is CASSLKLGGRETQYF. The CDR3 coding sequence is TGTGCCAGCAGCTTAAAATTAGGGGGCCGGGAGACCCAGTACTTC.